A selection of T cell receptor beta chains follows, all from one sample in a study of T-cell memory formation after mild COVID-19. Each CDR3 protein is one row after TCRdb ran MiXCR on the 5' RACE reads. The data show some 100,000 distinct CDR3 sequences, around 10% seen once. The material sequenced was PBMCs or a T cell subset sorted from them (not recorded which). Receptor source: a man aged 18 to 30 who had mild COVID-19 (a few samples of this study predate the infection). Cell type and time point are not known. Each CDR3 is given with its conserved first and last residue. D genes are given only for firm matches. Size values are once, few and many counts, or a class for expanded clones, and some rows have none.

V: TRBV15
J: TRBJ2-3
size: few
D: NA
DNA: TGTGCCACCAGCAGCAGCGGAATTTGGACAGATACGCAGTATTTT
CDR3: CATSSSGIWTDTQYF

V: TRBV15
J: TRBJ2-5
size: NA
D: NA
DNA: TGTGCCACCAGCAGAGATGCCAGGGAAGAGACCCAGTACTTC
CDR3: CATSRDAREETQYF

V: TRBV6-6
J: TRBJ2-3
size: NA
D: TRBD2
DNA: TGTGCCAGCAGTTACATAGCGGGGGGGTCAGATACGCAGTATTTT
CDR3: CASSYIAGGSDTQYF

V: TRBV7-2
J: TRBJ2-7
size: NA
D: TRBD1
DNA: TGTGCCAGCAGCCCCCGCCCGGGACAGGGGGCCTACGAGCAGTACTTC
CDR3: CASSPRPGQGAYEQYF

V: TRBV3-1
J: TRBJ2-1
size: many
D: NA
DNA: TGTGCCAGCAGCCAAGATCTAAGAGGTGGGCACAATGAGCAGTTCTTC
CDR3: CASSQDLRGGHNEQFF

V: TRBV7-9
J: TRBJ2-2
size: NA
D: NA
DNA: TGTGCCAGCAGCGAAGCTAGCGAGAACACCGGGGAGCTGTTTTTT
CDR3: CASSEASENTGELFF

V: TRBV20-1
J: TRBJ1-1
size: few
D: NA
DNA: TGCAGTGCTAGAGATATCGAGAACACTGAAGCTTTCTTT
CDR3: CSARDIENTEAFF

V: TRBV11-1
J: TRBJ2-7
size: NA
D: NA
DNA: TGTGCCAGCAGCTTAGAGGGTGGCGAGCAGTACTTC
CDR3: CASSLEGGEQYF

V: TRBV14
J: TRBJ2-5
size: NA
D: NA
DNA: TGTGCCCGCCAGGAGCCAGAAGAGACCCAGTACTTC
CDR3: CARQEPEETQYF

V: TRBV5-6
J: TRBJ1-1
size: NA
D: NA
DNA: TGTGCCAGCAGCTTTCGGGGGCCTGAAGCTTTCTTT
CDR3: CASSFRGPEAFF

V: TRBV4-1
J: TRBJ1-6
size: few
D: NA
DNA: TGCGCCAGCAGCCAAGGAGGGGGGGTACCACCCCTCCACTTT
CDR3: CASSQGGGVPPLHF

V: TRBV28
J: TRBJ1-2
size: few
D: NA
DNA: TGTGCCAGCAGTCTCAGGGGTTGGAAGGGCTACACCTTC
CDR3: CASSLRGWKGYTF

V: TRBV9
J: TRBJ2-5
size: few
D: TRBD2
DNA: TGTGCCAGCAGCGTAGGAGCGGGGGGCCCTATTGGAGAGACCCAGTACTTC
CDR3: CASSVGAGGPIGETQYF

V: TRBV5-1
J: TRBJ2-7
size: NA
D: TRBD2
DNA: TGCGCCAGCAGCTTGGGTGTACTAGCGGGGGGTCTCCTCTCCTACGAGCAGTACTTC
CDR3: CASSLGVLAGGLLSYEQYF

V: TRBV12-3/TRBV12-4
J: TRBJ2-1
size: NA
D: NA
DNA: TGTGCCAGCAGAGGAGGAATCGATGAGCAGTTCTTC
CDR3: CASRGGIDEQFF

V: TRBV30
J: TRBJ2-7
size: NA
D: NA
DNA: TGTGCCTGGAGTGTTTCACTCTACGAGCAGTACTTC
CDR3: CAWSVSLYEQYF